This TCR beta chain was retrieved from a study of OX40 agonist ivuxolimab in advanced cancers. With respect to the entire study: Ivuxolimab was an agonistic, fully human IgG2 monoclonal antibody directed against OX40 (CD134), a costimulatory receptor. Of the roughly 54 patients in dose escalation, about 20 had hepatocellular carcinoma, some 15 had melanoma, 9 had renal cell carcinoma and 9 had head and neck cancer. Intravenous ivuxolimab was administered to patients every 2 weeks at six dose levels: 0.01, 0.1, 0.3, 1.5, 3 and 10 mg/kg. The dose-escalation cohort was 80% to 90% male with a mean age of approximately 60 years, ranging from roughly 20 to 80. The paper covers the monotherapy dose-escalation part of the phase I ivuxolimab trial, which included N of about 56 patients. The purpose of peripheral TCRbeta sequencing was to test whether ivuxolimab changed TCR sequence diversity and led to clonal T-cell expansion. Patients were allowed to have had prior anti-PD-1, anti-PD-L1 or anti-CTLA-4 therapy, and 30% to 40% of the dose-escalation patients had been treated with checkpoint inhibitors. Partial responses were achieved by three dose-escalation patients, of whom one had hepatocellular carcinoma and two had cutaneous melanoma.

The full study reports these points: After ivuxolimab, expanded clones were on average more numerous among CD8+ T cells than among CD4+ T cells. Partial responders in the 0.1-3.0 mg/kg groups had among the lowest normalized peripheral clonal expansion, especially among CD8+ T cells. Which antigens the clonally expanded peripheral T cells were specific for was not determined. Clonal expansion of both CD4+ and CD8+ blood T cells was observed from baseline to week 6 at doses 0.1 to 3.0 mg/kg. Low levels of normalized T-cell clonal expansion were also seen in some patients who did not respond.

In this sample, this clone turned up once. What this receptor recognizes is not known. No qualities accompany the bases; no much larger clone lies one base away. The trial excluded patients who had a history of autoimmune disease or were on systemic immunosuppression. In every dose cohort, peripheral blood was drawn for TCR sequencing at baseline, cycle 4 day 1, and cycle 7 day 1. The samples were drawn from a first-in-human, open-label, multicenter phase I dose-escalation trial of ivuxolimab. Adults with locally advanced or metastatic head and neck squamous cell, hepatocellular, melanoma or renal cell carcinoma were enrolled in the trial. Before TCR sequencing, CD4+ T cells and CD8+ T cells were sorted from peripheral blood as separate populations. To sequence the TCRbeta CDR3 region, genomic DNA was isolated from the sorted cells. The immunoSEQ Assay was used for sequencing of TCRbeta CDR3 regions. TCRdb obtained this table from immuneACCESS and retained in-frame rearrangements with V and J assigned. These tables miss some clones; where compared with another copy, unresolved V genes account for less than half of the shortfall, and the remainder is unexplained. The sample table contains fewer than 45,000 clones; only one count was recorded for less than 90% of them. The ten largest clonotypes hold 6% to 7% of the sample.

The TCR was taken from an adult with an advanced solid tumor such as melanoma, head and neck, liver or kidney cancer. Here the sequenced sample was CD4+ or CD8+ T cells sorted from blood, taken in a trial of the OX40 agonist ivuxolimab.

The CDR3 is CASSQEGSGLEGETQYF. At the DNA level, the sequence is TGCGCCAGCAGCCAAGAAGGGTCGGGGTTGGAAGGGGAGACCCAGTACTTC. The chain employs TRBV4-1 and TRBJ2-5, with TRBD2 tentatively as D gene (5 bases match). V and J lose 0 bases and 5 bases, and a span of 19 bases separates them. The germline V gene sets CDR1 to MGHRA and CDR2 to YSYEKL. The CDR3 goes from the cysteine to the phenylalanine over 17 residues. CDR3 DNA only is kept here, 51 bases in frame from base 1.